This T cell receptor beta chain is from a study of shared clonotypes between healthy human individuals. Overall study context: Three plates each covered CD4 naive and memory; CD8 naive two, CD8 memory one.

The CDR3 contains 13 residues. The germline CDR1 and CDR2 sequences are KGHSH and LQKENI. V gave up 5 bases and J gave up 1 base, with 8 bases separating them. Sequenced by immunoSEQ multiplex PCR; TCRdb stores in-frame clones only, minus some. The sample lists around 2.3 million clones, approximately 96% occurring once. The chain couples TRBV18 to TRBJ1-1; a weak D match, TRBD1 (6 bases). The clonotype originates from a man younger than 35 in good health. The material sequenced was naive CD4+ T cells sorted from blood. Subset: CD45RA+ positively selected. In DNA, the CDR3 is TGTGCCAGCTCATCGACAGGGAACACTGAAGCTTTCTTT. Translating gives CASSSTGNTEAFF.